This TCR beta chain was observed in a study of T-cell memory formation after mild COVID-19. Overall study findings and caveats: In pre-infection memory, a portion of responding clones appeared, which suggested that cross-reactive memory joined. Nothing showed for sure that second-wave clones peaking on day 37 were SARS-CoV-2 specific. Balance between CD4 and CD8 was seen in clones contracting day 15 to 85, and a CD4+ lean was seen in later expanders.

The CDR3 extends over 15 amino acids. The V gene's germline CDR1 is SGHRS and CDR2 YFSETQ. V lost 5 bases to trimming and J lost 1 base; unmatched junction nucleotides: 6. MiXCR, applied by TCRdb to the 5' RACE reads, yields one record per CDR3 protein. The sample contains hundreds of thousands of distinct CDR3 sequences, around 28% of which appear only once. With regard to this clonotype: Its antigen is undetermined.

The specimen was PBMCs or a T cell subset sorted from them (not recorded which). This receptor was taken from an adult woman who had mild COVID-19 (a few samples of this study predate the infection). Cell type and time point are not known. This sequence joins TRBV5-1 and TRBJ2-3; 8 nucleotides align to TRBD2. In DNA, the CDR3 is TGCGCCAGCAGGAACGCACTAGCGGGCACAGATACGCAGTATTTT. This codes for CASRNALAGTDTQYF.